This T cell receptor beta chain emerged from a study of blood T cell repertoires in COVID-19. Produced via immunoSEQ multiplex PCR; TCRdb's table is partial and in-frame only. The sample contains 200,000 to 250,000 clones, about nine tenths of which appear only once. V was shortened by 3 bases and J by 4 bases, with 7 bases between the two germline ends. Per the germline V gene, CDR1 is MNHEY and CDR2 is SMNVEV (reference sequence). The length of the CDR3 is 14 residues. This clone was found a few times. The rearrangement links TRBV27 to TRBJ1-6; D gene uncertain. The TCR was taken from a woman in her forties with acute COVID-19. Sequenced sample: PBMCs or T cells enriched from blood (not recorded which). The CDR3 DNA reads TGTGCCAGCAGTTTGGCAGCGTATAATTCACCCCTCCACTTT. Translation: CASSLAAYNSPLHF.